Sequencing of this T cell receptor (beta chain) was carried out in a study of technical replicates of blood from several donors. The protocol was immunoSEQ multiplex PCR, while the TCRdb copy is restricted to in-frame clones and leaves out a portion. The sample holds about 56,000 clones, about 92% seen once. This CDR3 is 15 amino acids long. V lost 2 bases and J lost 2; bases outside the gene matches: 6. CDR1 and CDR2 (germline): LGHNA, YNFKEQ. Sequenced input: PBMCs. The origin of this receptor is a human donor in good health. Some clones in this sample may be carry-over from other donors' samples. The J gene is TRBJ2-7, the V gene TRBV4-2, with TRBD1 matching 7 bases. In DNA form, the CDR3 reads TGTGCCAGCAGCCAACTACGGACAGGCCCCTACGAGCAGTACTTC. It translates to CASSQLRTGPYEQYF.